The TCR beta chain under discussion was sequenced for a study of CD8+ T cells in alopecia areata. On the study more broadly: Oral tofacitinib (5 to 10 mg twice daily) was administered to treated patients.

The ends were cut back, 0 bases at V and 6 bases at J, with 14 bases in the middle. This CDR3 has 15 residues. The germline gives CDR1 SGHRS, CDR2 YFSETQ. RNA was extracted and reverse transcribed into cDNA as the sequencing template. TCRdb's table, derived via immunoSEQ multiplex PCR, lists solely in-frame clones and lacks some. The sample lists 200,000 or so clones, roughly 64% occurring once. Study-level findings and limits: Scalp lesions, especially in alopecia totalis/universalis, had higher clonality than normal scalp. Scalp specimens additionally yield sequences from normal skin's resident alphabeta T cells.

This clone occurred a few times. No antigen is known for it. Indicated treatment: oral pan-JAK inhibitor, 5-10 mg twice daily. Lesional scalp punch biopsies and peripheral blood were collected from alopecia areata patients. The TCR originated in a human donor with alopecia areata. The input for sequencing was CD4+ T cells sorted from blood, taken at week 24, from a patient treated with tofacitinib. V is TRBV5-1 and J is TRBJ2-3; no clear D. CDR3 in amino acids: CASSLASAETDTQYF. Here the CDR3 DNA reads TGCGCCAGCAGCTTGGCCTCCGCCGAGACCGATACGCAGTATTTT.